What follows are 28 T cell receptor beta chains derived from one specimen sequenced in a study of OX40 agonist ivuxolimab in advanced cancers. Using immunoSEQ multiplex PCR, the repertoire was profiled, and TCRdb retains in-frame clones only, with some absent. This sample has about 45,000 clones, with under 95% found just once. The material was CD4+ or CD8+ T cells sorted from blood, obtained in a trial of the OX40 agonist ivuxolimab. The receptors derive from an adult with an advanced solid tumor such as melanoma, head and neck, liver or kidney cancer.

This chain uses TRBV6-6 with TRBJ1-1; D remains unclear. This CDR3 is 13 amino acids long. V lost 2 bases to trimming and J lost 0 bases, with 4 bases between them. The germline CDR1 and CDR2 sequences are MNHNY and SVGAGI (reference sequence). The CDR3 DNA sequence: TGTGCCAGCAGTTACGAAGTGAACACTGAAGCTTTCTTT. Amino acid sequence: CASSYEVNTEAFF.

The CDR3 bases are TGTGCCAGCAGTTTACCCACGGTGGTGGGCCCCAACAATGAGCAGTTCTTC. It yields the protein CASSLPTVVGPNNEQFF. V gene TRBV28 combines with J gene TRBJ2-1; D is uncertain. The CDR3 runs to 17 residues. The V gene lost 2 bases and the J gene lost 5 bases, with 19 bases spanning the gap. Per germline, CDR1 MDHEN and CDR2 SYDVKM. Looking up the rest from reference TRBV28 and TRBJ2-1 gives the full variable domain: DVKVTQSSRYLVKRTGEKVFLECVQDMDHENMFWYRQDPGLGLRLIYFSYDVKMKEKGDIPEGYSVSREKKERFSLILESASTNQTSMYLCASSLPTVVGPNNEQFFGPGTRLTVL.

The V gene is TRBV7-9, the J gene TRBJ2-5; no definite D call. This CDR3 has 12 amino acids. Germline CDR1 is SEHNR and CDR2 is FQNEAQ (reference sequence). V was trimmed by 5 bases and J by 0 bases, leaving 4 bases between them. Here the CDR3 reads CASSLYQETQYF. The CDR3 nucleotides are TGTGCCAGCAGCCTATACCAAGAGACCCAGTACTTC.

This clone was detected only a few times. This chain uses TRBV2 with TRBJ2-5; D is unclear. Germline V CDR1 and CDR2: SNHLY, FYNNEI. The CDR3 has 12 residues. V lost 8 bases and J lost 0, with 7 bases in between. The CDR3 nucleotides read TGTGCCAGCCTGGGGTACCAAGAGACCCAGTACTTC. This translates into CASLGYQETQYF.

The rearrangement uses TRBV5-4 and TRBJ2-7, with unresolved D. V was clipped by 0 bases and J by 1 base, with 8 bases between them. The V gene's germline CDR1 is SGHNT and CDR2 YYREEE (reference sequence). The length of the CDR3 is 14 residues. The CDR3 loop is CASSLAPLSYEQYF. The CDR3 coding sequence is TGTGCCAGCAGCTTGGCCCCTTTATCCTACGAGCAGTACTTC. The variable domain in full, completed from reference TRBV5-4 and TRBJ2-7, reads ETGVTQSPTHLIKTRGQQVTLRCSSQSGHNTVSWYQQALGQGPQFIFQYYREEENGRGNFPPRFSGLQFPNYSSELNVNALELDDSALYLCASSLAPLSYEQYFGPGTRLTVT.

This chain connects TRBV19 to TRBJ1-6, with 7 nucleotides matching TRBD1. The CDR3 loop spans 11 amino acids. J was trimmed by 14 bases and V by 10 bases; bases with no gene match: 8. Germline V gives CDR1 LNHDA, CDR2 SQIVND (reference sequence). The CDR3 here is CATGQGVSLHF. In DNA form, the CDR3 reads TGTGCCACCGGGCAGGGGGTCTCCCTCCACTTT.

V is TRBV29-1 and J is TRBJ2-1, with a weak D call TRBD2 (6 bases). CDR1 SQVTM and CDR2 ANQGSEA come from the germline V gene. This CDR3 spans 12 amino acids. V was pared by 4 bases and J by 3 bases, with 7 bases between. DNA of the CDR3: TGCAGCGTTGTGGGGGGCTACAATGAGCAGTTCTTC. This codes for CSVVGGYNEQFF.

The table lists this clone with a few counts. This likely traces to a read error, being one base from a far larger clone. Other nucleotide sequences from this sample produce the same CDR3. Here the CDR3 reads CASSYGGSYEQYF. CDR3 in DNA: TGTGCCAGCAGTTACGGGGGCTCCTACGAGCAGTACTTC. The V and J genes are TRBV27 and TRBJ2-7; possibly TRBD2 for D (6 bases). Germline values: CDR1 MNHEY, CDR2 SMNVEV (reference sequence). The CDR3 spans 13 residues. Trimming pared 4 bases from V and 0 bases from J, leaving 7 bases between.

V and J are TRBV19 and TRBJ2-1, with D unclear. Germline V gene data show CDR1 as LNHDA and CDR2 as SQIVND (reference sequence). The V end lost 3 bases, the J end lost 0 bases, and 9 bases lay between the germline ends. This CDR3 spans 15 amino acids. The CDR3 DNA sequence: TGTGCCAGTAGTATTTTAGTGGGCTCCTACAATGAGCAGTTCTTC. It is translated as CASSILVGSYNEQFF.

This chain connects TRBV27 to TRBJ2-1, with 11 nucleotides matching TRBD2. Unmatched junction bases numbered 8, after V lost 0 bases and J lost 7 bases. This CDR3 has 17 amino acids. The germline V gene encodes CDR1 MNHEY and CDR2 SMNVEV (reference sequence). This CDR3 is CASSLSFSGRAWNEQFF. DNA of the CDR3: TGTGCCAGCAGTTTATCGTTTAGCGGGAGGGCCTGGAATGAGCAGTTCTTC.

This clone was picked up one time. The CDR3: CASSWGLAVGYEQYF. CDR3 bases: TGTGCCAGCAGTTGGGGGTTAGCGGTGGGTTACGAGCAGTACTTC. The V call is TRBV28, the J call TRBJ2-7, with D maybe TRBD2 (6 bases). Trimming pared 4 bases from V and 4 bases from J, leaving 17 bases between. CDR1 and CDR2 (germline): MDHEN, SYDVKM. This CDR3 has 15 residues.

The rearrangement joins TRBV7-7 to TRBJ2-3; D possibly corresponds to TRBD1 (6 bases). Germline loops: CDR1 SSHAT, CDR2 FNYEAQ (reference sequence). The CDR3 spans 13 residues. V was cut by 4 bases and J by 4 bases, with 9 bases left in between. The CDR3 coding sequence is TGTGCCAGCAGCTCAACAGGGTCAGATACGCAGTATTTT. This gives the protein CASSSTGSDTQYF.

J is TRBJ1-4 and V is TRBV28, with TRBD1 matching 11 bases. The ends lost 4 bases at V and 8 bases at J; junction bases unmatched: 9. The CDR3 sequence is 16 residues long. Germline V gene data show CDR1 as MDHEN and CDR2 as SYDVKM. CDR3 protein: CASSSRDRGEPEKLFF. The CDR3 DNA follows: TGTGCCAGCAGTTCTCGGGACAGGGGGGAACCAGAAAAACTGTTTTTT. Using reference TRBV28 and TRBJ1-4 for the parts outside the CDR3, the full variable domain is DVKVTQSSRYLVKRTGEKVFLECVQDMDHENMFWYRQDPGLGLRLIYFSYDVKMKEKGDIPEGYSVSREKKERFSLILESASTNQTSMYLCASSSRDRGEPEKLFFGSGTQLSVL.

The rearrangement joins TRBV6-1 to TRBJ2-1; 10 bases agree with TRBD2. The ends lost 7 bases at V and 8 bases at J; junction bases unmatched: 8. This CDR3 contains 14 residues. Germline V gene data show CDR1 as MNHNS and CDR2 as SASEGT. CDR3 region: CASKASGSYDEQFF. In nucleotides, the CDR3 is TGTGCCAGCAAAGCTAGCGGGAGTTACGATGAGCAGTTCTTC.

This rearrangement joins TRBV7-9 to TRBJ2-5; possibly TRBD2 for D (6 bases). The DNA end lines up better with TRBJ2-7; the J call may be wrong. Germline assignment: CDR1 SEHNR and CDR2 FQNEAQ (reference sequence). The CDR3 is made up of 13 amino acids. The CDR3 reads CASSPRGTYEQYF. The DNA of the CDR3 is TGTGCCAGCAGCCCCCGGGGGACCTACGAGCAGTACTTC.

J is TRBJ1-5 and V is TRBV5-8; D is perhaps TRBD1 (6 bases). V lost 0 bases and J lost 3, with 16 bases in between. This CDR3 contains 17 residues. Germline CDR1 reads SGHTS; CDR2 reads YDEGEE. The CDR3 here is CASSLETRGVYNQPQHF. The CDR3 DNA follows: TGTGCCAGCAGCTTGGAAACGAGGGGGGTTTACAATCAGCCCCAGCATTTT.

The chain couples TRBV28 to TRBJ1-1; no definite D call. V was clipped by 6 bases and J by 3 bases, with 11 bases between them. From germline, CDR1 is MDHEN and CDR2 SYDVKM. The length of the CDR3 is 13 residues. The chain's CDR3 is CASSLDGYTEAFF. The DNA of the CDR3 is TGTGCCAGCAGCCTTGACGGATACACTGAAGCTTTCTTT.

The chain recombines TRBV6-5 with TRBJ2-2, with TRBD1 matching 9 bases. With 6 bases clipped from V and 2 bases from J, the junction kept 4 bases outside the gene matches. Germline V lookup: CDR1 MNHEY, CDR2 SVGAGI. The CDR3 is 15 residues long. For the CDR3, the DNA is TGTGCCAGCAGCCGTACAGGGGGCAACACCGGGGAGCTGTTTTTT. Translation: CASSRTGGNTGELFF.

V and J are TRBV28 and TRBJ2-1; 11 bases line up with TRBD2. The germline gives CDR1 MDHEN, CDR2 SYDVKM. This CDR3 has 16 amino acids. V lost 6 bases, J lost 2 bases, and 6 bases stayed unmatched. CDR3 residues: CASSQRLAGTYNEQFF. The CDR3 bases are TGTGCCAGCAGCCAACGACTAGCGGGAACCTACAATGAGCAGTTCTTC. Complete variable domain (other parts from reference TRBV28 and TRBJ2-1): DVKVTQSSRYLVKRTGEKVFLECVQDMDHENMFWYRQDPGLGLRLIYFSYDVKMKEKGDIPEGYSVSREKKERFSLILESASTNQTSMYLCASSQRLAGTYNEQFFGPGTRLTVL.

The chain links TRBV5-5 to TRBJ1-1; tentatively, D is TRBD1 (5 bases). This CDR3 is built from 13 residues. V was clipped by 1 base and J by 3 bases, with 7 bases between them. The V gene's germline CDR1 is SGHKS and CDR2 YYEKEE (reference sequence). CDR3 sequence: CASSLWGDTEAFF. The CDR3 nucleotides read TGTGCCAGCAGCTTGTGGGGGGACACTGAAGCTTTCTTT.

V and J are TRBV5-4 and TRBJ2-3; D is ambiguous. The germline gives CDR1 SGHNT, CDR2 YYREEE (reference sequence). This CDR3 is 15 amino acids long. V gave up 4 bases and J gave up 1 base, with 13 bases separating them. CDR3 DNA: TGTGCCAGCAGCCCGTCCGTCTCTGGCACAGATACGCAGTATTTT. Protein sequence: CASSPSVSGTDTQYF. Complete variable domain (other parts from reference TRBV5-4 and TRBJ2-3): ETGVTQSPTHLIKTRGQQVTLRCSSQSGHNTVSWYQQALGQGPQFIFQYYREEENGRGNFPPRFSGLQFPNYSSELNVNALELDDSALYLCASSPSVSGTDTQYFGPGTRLTVL.

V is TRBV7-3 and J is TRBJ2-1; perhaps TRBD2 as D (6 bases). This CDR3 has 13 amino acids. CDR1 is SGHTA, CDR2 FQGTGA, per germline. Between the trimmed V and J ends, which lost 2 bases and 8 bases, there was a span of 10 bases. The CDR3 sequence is CASSLGGKYEQFF. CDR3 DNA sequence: TGTGCCAGCAGCTTAGGAGGGAAGTATGAGCAGTTCTTC. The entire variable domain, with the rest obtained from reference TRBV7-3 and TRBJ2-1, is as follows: GAGVSQTPSNKVTEKGKYVELRCDPISGHTALYWYRQSLGQGPEFLIYFQGTGAADDSGLPNDRFFAVRPEGSVSTLKIQRTERGDSAVYLCASSLGGKYEQFFGPGTRLTVL.

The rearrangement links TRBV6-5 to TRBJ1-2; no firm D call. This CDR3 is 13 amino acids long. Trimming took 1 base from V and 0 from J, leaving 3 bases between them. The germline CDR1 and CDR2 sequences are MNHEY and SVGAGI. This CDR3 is CASSYLANYGYTF. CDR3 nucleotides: TGTGCCAGCAGTTACTTGGCTAACTATGGCTACACCTTC.

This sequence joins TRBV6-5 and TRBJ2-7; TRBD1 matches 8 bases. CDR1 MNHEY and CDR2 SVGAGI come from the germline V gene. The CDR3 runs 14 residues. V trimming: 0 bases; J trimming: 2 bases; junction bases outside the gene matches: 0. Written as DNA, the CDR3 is TGTGCCAGCAGTTACTCGACAGGGGCCTACGAGCAGTACTTC. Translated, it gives CASSYSTGAYEQYF.

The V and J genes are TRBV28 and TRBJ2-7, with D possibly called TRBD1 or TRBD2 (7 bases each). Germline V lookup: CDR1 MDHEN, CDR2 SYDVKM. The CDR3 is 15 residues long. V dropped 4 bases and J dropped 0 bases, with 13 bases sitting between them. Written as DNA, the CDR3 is TGTGCCAGCAGTTCAGACAGGGAGGGCTCCTACGAGCAGTACTTC. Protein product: CASSSDREGSYEQYF.

The CDR3: CASGKGTSGGPTDTQYF. As DNA, the CDR3 is TGTGCCAGCGGGAAAGGGACTAGCGGGGGCCCCACAGATACGCAGTATTTT. This sequence joins TRBV13 and TRBJ2-3; 14 bases fit TRBD2. The CDR3 is 17 residues long. CDR1 and CDR2 from the germline V gene are PRHDT and FYEKMQ (reference sequence). V trimming: 8 bases; J trimming: 2 bases; junction bases outside the gene matches: 9.

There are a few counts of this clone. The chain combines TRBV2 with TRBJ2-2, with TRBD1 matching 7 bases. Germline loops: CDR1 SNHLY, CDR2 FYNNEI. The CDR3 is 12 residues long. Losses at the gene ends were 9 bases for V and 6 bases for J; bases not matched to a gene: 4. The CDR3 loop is CASEQGSGELFF. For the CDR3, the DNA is TGTGCCAGTGAACAGGGGTCCGGGGAGCTGTTTTTT.

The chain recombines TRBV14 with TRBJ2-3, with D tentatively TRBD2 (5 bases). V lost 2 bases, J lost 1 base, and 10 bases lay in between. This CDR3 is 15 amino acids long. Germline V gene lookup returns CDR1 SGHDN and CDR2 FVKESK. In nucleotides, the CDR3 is TGTGCCAGCAGCCAATTGTACGGGGGCACAGATACGCAGTATTTT. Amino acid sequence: CASSQLYGGTDTQYF.